This T cell receptor (beta chain) was found in a study of blood T cell repertoires in COVID-19. Across the whole study: Both acute and convalescent COVID-19 samples were obtained from the United States, Italy and Spain. T cells, B-cell-depleted T cells, or PBMCs supplied cDNA or gDNA.

In the authors' workflow: Reference gene primer amplification gave estimated nucleated cell counts. The protocol was immunoSEQ multiplex PCR, while the TCRdb copy is restricted to in-frame clones and leaves out a portion. D and trimming come from the DNA, and the V and J calls and clone size come from that table. The sample has some 150,000 clones, roughly 79% seen once. Specimen: peripheral blood. The clonotype was recovered from a human donor with acute or convalescent COVID-19. The donor label of this sample is uncertain.

The CDR3 spells CASSPATGTGVTDTQYF. DNA of the CDR3: TGCGCCAGCAGCCCGGCAACCGGGACAGGGGTTACAGATACGCAGTATTTT. The rearrangement links TRBV5-1 to TRBJ2-3; 10 bases align to TRBD1. Germline V gives CDR1 SGHRS, CDR2 YFSETQ. Losses at the gene ends were 4 bases for V and 3 bases for J; bases not matched to a gene: 11. CDR3 length: 17 amino acids.